Each of the 27 T cell receptor beta chains below was sequenced from the same sample in a study of response to subunit inactivated influenza vaccine. In TCRdb, the RT-PCR reads were re-called with MiXCR into one record per CDR3 protein. The sample includes more than 700,000 distinct CDR3 sequences, 20% to 25% of them seen just once. Sequenced here: PBMCs from blood, sampled 5 days after vaccination. The receptors were gathered from a man aged 45-60 years who received an inactivated influenza vaccine.

This clonotype was observed at least ten times. J is TRBJ2-7 and V is TRBV5-1; 11 positions agree with TRBD1. In germline, CDR1 is SGHRS, CDR2 YFSETQ. This CDR3 has 14 residues. The junction had 4 bases not matched to a gene; V was cut back by 4 bases and J by 4 bases. CDR3 DNA: TGCGCCAGCAGCCGTGGACAGGGGGCTTACGAGCAGTACTTC. Protein sequence: CASSRGQGAYEQYF.

CDR3 residues: CSARDRTATYEQYF. In DNA, the CDR3 is TGCAGTGCTAGAGATAGGACAGCAACCTACGAGCAGTACTTC. The V gene is TRBV20-1, the J gene TRBJ2-7; D is possibly TRBD1 (6 bases). The CDR3 extends over 14 amino acids. V dropped 0 bases and J dropped 2 bases, with 11 bases sitting between them. Germline CDR1 DFQATT, CDR2 SNEGSKA (reference sequence).

This chain uses TRBV4-1 with TRBJ2-7; TRBD2 matches 16 bases. Looked up from germline, CDR1 is MGHRA and CDR2 is YSYEKL. The CDR3 extends over 18 amino acids. J was trimmed by 3 bases and V by 5 bases; bases with no gene match: 10. The CDR3 reads CASSSGTSGGATLYEQYF. CDR3 in DNA: TGCGCCAGCAGCTCCGGGACTAGCGGGGGGGCCACCCTCTACGAGCAGTACTTC.

The chain combines TRBV5-1 with TRBJ2-7, with a possible D match to TRBD2 (6 bases). Between the trimmed V and J ends, which lost 3 bases and 9 bases, there was a span of 13 bases. This CDR3 has 12 amino acids. Per germline, CDR1 SGHRS and CDR2 YFSETQ. DNA for the CDR3: TGCGCCAGCAGCTCCACCGGGACTCCGCAGTACTTC. Translated, it gives CASSSTGTPQYF.

J is TRBJ2-2 and V is TRBV4-2; 8 positions agree with TRBD2. V shed 1 base and J 6 bases; nucleotides not matched to a gene: 1. Germline V CDR1 and CDR2: LGHNA, YNFKEQ. This CDR3 comprises 14 residues. The CDR3 sequence: CASSQARGAGELFF. The CDR3 DNA reads TGTGCCAGCAGCCAAGCGCGGGGGGCCGGGGAGCTGTTTTTT.

This clonotype was seen many times. The chain links TRBV12-3 or TRBV12-4 to TRBJ2-5; tentatively, D is TRBD2 (6 bases). The CDR3 consists of 14 residues. V was clipped by 5 bases and J by 4 bases, with 14 bases between them. The CDR3 sequence: CASSLSGKGETQYF. CDR3 in DNA: TGTGCCAGCAGTCTTAGCGGCAAGGGAGAGACCCAGTACTTC.

Only a few counts were recorded for this clonotype. The chain couples TRBV29-1 to TRBJ2-1; D not certain. V gave up 4 bases and J gave up 5 bases, with 9 bases separating them. Germline-derived CDR1 and CDR2 are SQVTM and ANQGSEA. The CDR3 totals 12 residues. The CDR3 DNA follows: TGCAGCGTTGCCCCCCTGGACAATGAGCAGTTCTTC. Translating gives CSVAPLDNEQFF.

This clonotype came up a few times. This rearrangement joins TRBV3-1 to TRBJ2-5; 13 bases align to TRBD2. The junction had 5 bases not matched to a gene; V was cut back by 4 bases and J by 6 bases. The CDR3 is 15 residues long. Germline-derived CDR1 and CDR2 are LGHDT and YNNKEL (reference sequence). The CDR3 loop is CASSRLAGGDKTQYF. The DNA for the CDR3 is TGTGCCAGCAGCCGACTAGCGGGGGGCGACAAGACCCAGTACTTC.

This clonotype was counted many times. The rearrangement joins TRBV20-1 to TRBJ1-2; D remains unclear. V lost 5 bases and J lost 8, with 9 bases in between. Germline V CDR1 and CDR2: DFQATT, SNEGSKA (reference sequence). The CDR3 is 10 residues long. DNA for the CDR3: TGCAGTGCTGGCCACGCGGGCTACACCTTC. This translates into CSAGHAGYTF.

This clonotype showed up many times. The V and J genes are TRBV11-2 and TRBJ2-7, with 7 bases lining up with TRBD1. This CDR3 has 14 amino acids. CDR1 SGHAT and CDR2 FQNNGV come from the germline V gene. Trimming at V came to 5 bases and at J to 2 bases, leaving 6 bases not matched to a gene. CDR3 loop: CASSLRDSPYEQYF. In DNA form, the CDR3 reads TGTGCCAGCAGCCTACGGGACAGCCCCTACGAGCAGTACTTC.

This sequence joins TRBV12-3 or TRBV12-4 and TRBJ2-7, with D perhaps matching TRBD1 or TRBD2 (5 bases each). The germline V and J ends were trimmed by 4 bases and 3 bases, with 22 bases remaining between them. The CDR3 extends over 17 amino acids. The CDR3 loop is CASSYNPGTPGIYEQYF. The CDR3 DNA reads as TGTGCCAGCAGTTACAACCCCGGGACCCCAGGGATCTACGAGCAGTACTTC.

This clonotype showed up just a few times. The DNA of the CDR3 is TGTGCCACCAGCAGAGCGACAGGGGGTTGGGATACGCAGTATTTT. This sequence encodes CATSRATGGWDTQYF. The chain is built from TRBV15 and TRBJ2-3; TRBD1 agrees at 9 bases. The CDR3 runs to 15 residues. Trimming cost V 1 base and J 6 bases; bases outside gene matches: 5. CDR1 is LNHNV, CDR2 YYDKDF, per germline (reference sequence).

This clonotype came up many times. This chain joins TRBV20-1 and TRBJ2-1; 14 positions match TRBD2. This CDR3 has 14 residues. CDR1 is DFQATT, CDR2 SNEGSKA, per germline (reference sequence). V was pared by 3 bases and J by 8 bases, with 3 bases of the junction left unmatched. This CDR3 is CSARGLAGADEQFF. The CDR3 nucleotides are TGCAGTGCTAGGGGACTAGCGGGAGCCGATGAGCAGTTCTTC.

The CDR3 sequence: CASSRGGQIGGYTF. The CDR3 DNA reads as TGTGCCAGCAGTCGCGGGGGGCAGATCGGAGGCTACACCTTC. The gene calls are TRBV25-1 and TRBJ1-2; D might be TRBD1 (6 bases). The V gene lost 5 bases and the J gene lost 8 bases, with 18 bases spanning the gap. This CDR3 region has 14 residues. Germline-derived CDR1 and CDR2 are MGHDK and SYGVNS.

The chain employs TRBV7-9 and TRBJ1-1; TRBD1 is a possible D gene (6 bases). V lost 5 bases and J 1 base, leaving 14 bases between the germline ends. CDR1 is SEHNR, CDR2 FQNEAQ, per germline (reference sequence). This CDR3 has 15 residues. The CDR3 protein is CASSLSGQWNTEAFF. CDR3 in DNA: TGTGCCAGCAGCCTGAGCGGACAGTGGAACACTGAAGCTTTCTTT. Complete variable domain (other parts from reference TRBV7-9 and TRBJ1-1): DTGVSQNPRHKITKRGQNVTFRCDPISEHNRLYWYRQTLGQGPEFLTYFQNEAQLEKSRLLSDRFSAERPKGSFSTLEIQRTEQGDSAMYLCASSLSGQWNTEAFFGQGTRLTVV.

In its sample, this clonotype was seen a few times. The chain uses TRBV7-2 and TRBJ2-7, with a weak D call TRBD1 (5 bases). Germline V gives CDR1 SGHTA, CDR2 FQGNSA. This CDR3 has 14 residues. The V gene lost 4 bases and the J gene lost 3 bases, with 13 bases spanning the gap. The CDR3 reads CASSSGFPFYEQYF. The CDR3 DNA reads as TGTGCCAGCAGCTCAGGGTTCCCGTTCTACGAGCAGTACTTC.

This clonotype occurred a few times. This chain uses TRBV5-6 with TRBJ1-1, with 8 bases aligning to TRBD1. Looked up from germline, CDR1 is SGHDT and CDR2 is YYEEEE. Losses at the gene ends were 4 bases for V and 3 bases for J; bases not matched to a gene: 8. The CDR3 is 15 amino acids. CDR3 residues: CASSDWTGWDTEAFF. As DNA, the CDR3 is TGTGCCAGCAGCGACTGGACAGGGTGGGACACTGAAGCTTTCTTT.

This clonotype was detected only a few times. This chain uses TRBV6-5 with TRBJ2-7, with 7 bases identical to TRBD1. The V and J ends lost 2 bases and 1 base, in that order; junction bases with no gene match: 5. Germline values: CDR1 MNHEY, CDR2 SVGAGI. The CDR3 has 15 amino acids. The CDR3: CASSYANRGSYEQYF. The CDR3 DNA reads TGTGCCAGCAGTTACGCCAACAGGGGTTCCTACGAGCAGTACTTC.

Only a few counts were recorded for this clonotype. V is TRBV7-9 and J is TRBJ2-7, with TRBD1 identical over 7 bases. CDR3 length: 13 amino acids. Germline trimming cut 6 bases from V and 0 bases from J; bases unmatched to any gene: 2. Germline V CDR1 and CDR2: SEHNR, FQNEAQ (reference sequence). The CDR3 nucleotides read TGTGCCAGCAGTGGACAGGTCTCCTACGAGCAGTACTTC. The encoded protein is CASSGQVSYEQYF.

This clonotype was observed a handful of times. One junction end disagrees with the germline gene, perhaps due to a read error. The V call is TRBV3-1, the J call TRBJ2-7; TRBD2 matches at 10 bases. This CDR3 is 17 amino acids long. CDR1 LGHDT and CDR2 YNNKEL come from the germline V gene (reference sequence). For the CDR3, the DNA is TGTGCCAGCAGCCTCCGTCCCCTAGCGGGAGTTTCCTCCGAGCAGTACTTC. It translates to CASSLRPLAGVSSEQYF.

This clonotype came up a few times. V gene TRBV6-5 combines with J gene TRBJ2-1, with D perhaps matching TRBD2 (6 bases). Germline V gives CDR1 MNHEY, CDR2 SVGAGI. Trimming took 1 base from V and 7 from J, leaving 11 bases between them. The CDR3 loop spans 14 amino acids. CDR3 region: CASSYLSGSNEQFF. The CDR3 DNA is TGTGCCAGCAGTTACTTAAGCGGGTCAAATGAGCAGTTCTTC.

In this sample, this clonotype turned up a few times. The chain joins TRBV4-2 to TRBJ2-1; 15 bases agree with TRBD2. Trimming at V came to 5 bases and at J to 0 bases, leaving 14 bases not matched to a gene. The CDR3 sequence is 21 residues long. Germline values: CDR1 LGHNA, CDR2 YNFKEQ. The CDR3 bases are TGTGCCAGCAGCAGTAAGACAGGGGGACTAGCGGGGGGCTTCTCCTACAATGAGCAGTTCTTC. This sequence encodes CASSSKTGGLAGGFSYNEQFF.

The chain has TRBV7-9 and TRBJ2-5, with 7 bases fitting TRBD1. J gave up 5 bases and V 7 bases, and 7 bases lay outside the gene matches. The germline V gene encodes CDR1 SEHNR and CDR2 FQNEAQ (reference sequence). The CDR3 spans 13 residues. Written as DNA, the CDR3 is TGTGCCAGCATCCGAAGCAGGGGGGAGACCCAGTACTTC. The encoded protein is CASIRSRGETQYF. Full variable domain (missing parts from reference TRBV7-9 and TRBJ2-5): DTGVSQNPRHKITKRGQNVTFRCDPISEHNRLYWYRQTLGQGPEFLTYFQNEAQLEKSRLLSDRFSAERPKGSFSTLEIQRTEQGDSAMYLCASIRSRGETQYFGPGTRLLVL.

The V gene is TRBV15, the J gene TRBJ2-5; 13 bases are shared with TRBD2. There are 17 residues in the CDR3. Trimming removed 4 bases from V and 3 bases from J; junction bases left unmatched: 8. CDR1 is LNHNV and CDR2 is YYDKDF in the germline V gene (reference sequence). CDR3 protein: CATSTPGGLAGKETQYF. CDR3 sequence (DNA): TGTGCCACCAGCACACCAGGGGGACTAGCGGGAAAAGAGACCCAGTACTTC.

CDR3 loop: CASSYSGATQETQYF. The CDR3 region has the DNA TGTGCCAGCAGTTACTCGGGGGCCACCCAAGAGACCCAGTACTTC. This chain joins TRBV6-5 and TRBJ2-5, with D possibly matching TRBD1 (6 bases). This CDR3 is 15 amino acids long. In germline, CDR1 is MNHEY, CDR2 SVGAGI. With 0 bases removed from V and 1 base from J, the gap between germline ends came to 9 bases.

This chain connects TRBV9 to TRBJ2-1; weak D call: TRBD2 (6 bases). V was shortened by 0 bases and J by 6 bases, with 13 bases between the two germline ends. CDR1 is SGDLS, CDR2 YYNGEE, per germline. CDR3 size: 15 residues. The CDR3 protein is CASSVAQEGSNEQFF. DNA for the CDR3: TGTGCCAGCAGCGTAGCCCAGGAGGGTTCCAATGAGCAGTTCTTC.

A word on this clonotype: One end of the junction is discordant with germline, which a read error may explain. V usage is TRBV15 and J usage is TRBJ1-5; no definite D call. Germline V gene lookup returns CDR1 LNHNV and CDR2 YYDKDF (reference sequence). The CDR3 is made up of 12 amino acids. CDR3 residues: CATSGDYQPQHF. Written as DNA, the CDR3 is TGTGCCACCAGCGGAGATTATCAGCCCCAGCATTTT.